This T cell receptor beta chain was identified during a study of blood T cells in healthy people across ages. Through a sample-barcoded 5' primer and a J-beta primer mix, a second PCR was run for roughly 6 to 12 cycles. TCRdb reprocessed the 5' RACE reads via MiXCR and lists one record per CDR3 protein. This sample has 450,000 to 700,000 distinct CDR3 sequences, with about 26% found just once. With 2 bases clipped from V and 3 bases from J, the junction kept 3 bases outside the gene matches. In germline, CDR1 is SNHLY, CDR2 FYNNEI. The CDR3 loop spans 15 amino acids. The TCR was taken from a woman aged 70-85 years in good health. The chain employs TRBV2 and TRBJ1-2; 10 bases agree with TRBD1. Sequenced: blood. Written as DNA, the CDR3 is TGTGCCAGCAGTGAAAGGGACAGGGGACACTATGGCTACACCTTC. Protein: CASSERDRGHYGYTF.